This T cell receptor (beta chain) was observed in a study of blood T cell repertoires in COVID-19. Study-wide background: Nucleic acid was either cDNA or gDNA, and it came from T cells, B-cell-depleted T cells, or PBMCs.

Generated by immunoSEQ multiplex PCR, the TCRdb table keeps only in-frame clones and is missing some. The table has 100,000 to 150,000 clones, 70% to 90% seen once. CDR1 LGHNA and CDR2 YNFKEQ come from the germline V gene. Germline trimming cut 4 bases from V and 8 bases from J; bases unmatched to any gene: 10. This CDR3 has 15 amino acids. Sequencing was done on a sample of peripheral blood. This chain uses TRBV4-2 with TRBJ2-1; 8 positions match TRBD2. The TCR comes from a man in his sixties or seventies who had recovered from COVID-19. CDR3 sequence reads: CASSLVAGGTDEQFF. CDR3 in DNA: TGTGCCAGCAGCCTGGTCGCGGGAGGAACGGATGAGCAGTTCTTC.